A selection of T cell receptor beta chains follows, all from one sample in a study of type 1 regulatory T cells. Their cognate antigens are unknown. TCRdb independently ran MiXCR on the reads; one entry per CDR3 protein. The sample lists tens of thousands of distinct CDR3 sequences, around 21% occurring once. Specimen: cultured type 1 regulatory T (Tr1) cells, either the whole culture or a sorted fraction (not recorded which). Receptors originate from a human donor in good health. CDR3s include the opening cysteine and the closing phenylalanine or tryptophan. The D gene is left open where the match is weak. Clone size is not always given. Where it is, it says once, few, many or a class for expanded clones.

V gene,D gene,J gene,clone size,CDR3 DNA,CDR3 protein
TRBV3-1,.,TRBJ1-4,few,TGTGCCAGCAGCCTATCAGCTGAAAAACTGTTTTTT,CASSLSAEKLFF
TRBV2,.,TRBJ1-2,.,TGTGCCAGCAGTGCCCAAGCGACAGGCGTACTCTATGGCTACACCTTC,CASSAQATGVLYGYTF
TRBV6-6,.,TRBJ2-3,.,TGTGCCAGCAGCTACCAGCGGGATACGCAGTATTTT,CASSYQRDTQYF
TRBV18,TRBD1,TRBJ1-2,few,TGTGCCAGCTCAACGGGGACAGGGGGCGACTATGGCTACACCTTC,CASSTGTGGDYGYTF
TRBV28,.,TRBJ2-1,few,TGTGCCAGCAGTTTCGGTAGCGGTCTTTACAATGAGCAGTTCTTC,CASSFGSGLYNEQFF
TRBV5-1,TRBD1,TRBJ2-6,few,TGCGCCAGCGGAATCGGACAGGCCTCTGGGGCCAACGTCCTGACTTTC,CASGIGQASGANVLTF
TRBV9,.,TRBJ1-1,few,TGTGCCAGCAGCGTACAAGGGTCGAACACTGAAGCTTTCTTT,CASSVQGSNTEAFF
TRBV6-5,.,TRBJ2-3,few,TGTGCCAGCAGTCGCCCACCCCCTGATACGCAGTATTTT,CASSRPPPDTQYF
TRBV5-1,.,TRBJ2-2,.,TGCGCCAGCAGCTCGTATCAGGGAACCGGGGAGCTGTTTTTT,CASSSYQGTGELFF
TRBV4-3,TRBD2,TRBJ2-3,few,TGCGCCAGCAGCCAAGAATGGGGACTAGGCACAGATACGCAGTATTTT,CASSQEWGLGTDTQYF
TRBV5-1,.,TRBJ2-3,few,TGCGCCAGCAGCTTGCTTCTACAGGGAACTAGCACAGATACGCAGTATTTT,CASSLLLQGTSTDTQYF
TRBV6-6,.,TRBJ2-4,few,TGTGCCAGCAGACACGTCGTAGCCAAAAACATTCAGTACTTC,CASRHVVAKNIQYF
TRBV4-2,.,TRBJ2-1,.,TGTGCCAGCAGCCAAGCTGGAGCCCAGTTCTTC,CASSQAGAQFF
TRBV30,TRBD1,TRBJ1-5,few,TGTGCCTGGAGTGAACGGGGGGACAGCGCAATCTCTAGTCAGCCCCAGCATTTT,CAWSERGDSAISSQPQHF
TRBV5-1,.,TRBJ2-5,.,TGCGCCAGCAGCTTGGTCGCGGCCCACCAAGAGACCCAGTACTTC,CASSLVAAHQETQYF
TRBV20-1,.,TRBJ1-1,once,TGCAGTGCCCACTCCGCCCGGGGGCCGGCAGGTGAAGCTTTCTTT,CSAHSARGPAGEAFF
TRBV11-2,.,TRBJ2-7,.,TGTGCCAGCAGCTCGCTAGCGAGGGAGCAGTACTTC,CASSSLAREQYF
TRBV5-1,.,TRBJ1-1,many,TGCGCCAGCAGCTTATCCGTGTCGAACACTGAAGCTTTCTTT,CASSLSVSNTEAFF
TRBV20-1,.,TRBJ2-7,few,TGCAGTGCCAAGTTGGGGGGAAGCGAGCAGTACTTC,CSAKLGGSEQYF
TRBV5-1,.,TRBJ2-3,few,TGCGCCAGCAGCTTGGCGGCAGGGAGCACAGATACGCAGTATTTT,CASSLAAGSTDTQYF